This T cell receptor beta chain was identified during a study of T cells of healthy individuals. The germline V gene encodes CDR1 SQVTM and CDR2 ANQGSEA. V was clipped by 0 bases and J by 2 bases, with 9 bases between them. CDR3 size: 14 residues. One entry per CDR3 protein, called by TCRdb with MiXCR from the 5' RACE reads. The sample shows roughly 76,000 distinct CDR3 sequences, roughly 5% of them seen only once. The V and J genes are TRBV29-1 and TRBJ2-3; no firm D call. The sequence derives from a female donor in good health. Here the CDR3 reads CSVEEGFSTDTQYF. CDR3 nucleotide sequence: TGCAGCGTTGAAGAGGGTTTTTCCACAGATACGCAGTATTTT.